This T cell receptor (beta chain) was captured in a study of OX40 agonist ivuxolimab in advanced cancers. The overall study: Antecedent anti-PD-1, anti-PD-L1 or anti-CTLA-4 therapy was permissible, with under 50% having received some. Study results and limitations: Compared with CD4+, CD8+ T cells on average had more expanded clones. Relatively little clonal expansion, among the lowest observed, appeared in partial responders at 0.1-3.0 mg/kg.

Worth noting for this clone: Its antigen is not known.

Profiled with immunoSEQ multiplex PCR; TCRdb holds only in-frame clones, not every one. The table includes some 33,000 clones, more than 70% detected once. Germline CDR1 is MNHEY and CDR2 is SMNVEV (reference sequence). The ends lost 10 bases at V and 4 bases at J; junction bases unmatched: 6. The CDR3 runs 12 residues. The receptor was isolated from an adult with an advanced solid tumor such as melanoma, head and neck, liver or kidney cancer. The sample here was CD4+ or CD8+ T cells sorted from blood, taken in a trial of the OX40 agonist ivuxolimab. The gene calls are TRBV27 and TRBJ2-5, with 7 bases fitting TRBD1. DNA of the CDR3: TGTGCCACGAGGGGGCAGGGAGAGACCCAGTACTTC. Translated: CATRGQGETQYF.